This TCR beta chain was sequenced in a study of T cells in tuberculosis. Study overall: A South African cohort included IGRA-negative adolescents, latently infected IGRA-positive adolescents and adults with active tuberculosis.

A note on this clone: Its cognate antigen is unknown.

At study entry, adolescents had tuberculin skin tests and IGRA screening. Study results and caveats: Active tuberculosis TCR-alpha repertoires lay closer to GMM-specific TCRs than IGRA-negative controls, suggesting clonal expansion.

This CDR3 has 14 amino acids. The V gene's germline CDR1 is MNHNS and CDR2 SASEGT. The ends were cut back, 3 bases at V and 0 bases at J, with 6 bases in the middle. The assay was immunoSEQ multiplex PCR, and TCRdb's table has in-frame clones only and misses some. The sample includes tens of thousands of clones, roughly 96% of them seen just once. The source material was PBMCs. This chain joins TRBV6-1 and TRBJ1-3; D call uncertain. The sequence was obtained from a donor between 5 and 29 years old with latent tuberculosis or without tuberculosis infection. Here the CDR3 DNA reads TGTGCCAGCAGTGACATCAGCTCTGGAAACACCATATATTTT. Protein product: CASSDISSGNTIYF.